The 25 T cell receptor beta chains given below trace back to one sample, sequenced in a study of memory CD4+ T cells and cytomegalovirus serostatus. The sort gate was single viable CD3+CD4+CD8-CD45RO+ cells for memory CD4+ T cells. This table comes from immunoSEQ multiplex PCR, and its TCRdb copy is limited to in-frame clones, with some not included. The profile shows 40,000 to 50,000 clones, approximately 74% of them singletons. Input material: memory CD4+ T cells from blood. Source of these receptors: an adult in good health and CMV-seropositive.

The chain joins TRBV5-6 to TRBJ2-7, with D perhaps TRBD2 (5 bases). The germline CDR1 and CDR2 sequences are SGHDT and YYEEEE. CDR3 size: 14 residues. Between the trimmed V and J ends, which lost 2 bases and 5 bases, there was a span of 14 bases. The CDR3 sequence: CASSFLGIGDEQYF. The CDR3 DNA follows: TGTGCCAGCAGCTTCCTAGGGATCGGGGACGAGCAGTACTTC.

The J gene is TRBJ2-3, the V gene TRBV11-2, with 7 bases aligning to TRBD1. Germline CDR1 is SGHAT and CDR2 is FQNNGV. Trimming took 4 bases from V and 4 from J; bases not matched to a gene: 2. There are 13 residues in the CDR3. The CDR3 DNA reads TGTGCCAGCAGCTGGGGGACAGCAGATACGCAGTATTTT. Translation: CASSWGTADTQYF.

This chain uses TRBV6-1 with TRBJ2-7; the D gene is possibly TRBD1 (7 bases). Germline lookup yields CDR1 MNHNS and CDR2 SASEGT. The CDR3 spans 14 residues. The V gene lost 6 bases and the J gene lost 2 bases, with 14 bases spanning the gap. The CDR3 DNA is TGTGCCAGCAGGTCGACAGGGAGGACCTACGAGCAGTACTTC. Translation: CASRSTGRTYEQYF.

As DNA, the CDR3 is TGCGCCAGCAGCCAAGATTTCAGGGAAGGGCAGCCCCAGCATTTT. As protein: CASSQDFREGQPQHF. This chain links TRBV4-3 with TRBJ1-5; perhaps TRBD1 as D (5 bases). CDR3 length: 15 residues. V was clipped by 0 bases and J by 7 bases, with 13 bases between them. Per germline, CDR1 LGHNA and CDR2 YSLEER.

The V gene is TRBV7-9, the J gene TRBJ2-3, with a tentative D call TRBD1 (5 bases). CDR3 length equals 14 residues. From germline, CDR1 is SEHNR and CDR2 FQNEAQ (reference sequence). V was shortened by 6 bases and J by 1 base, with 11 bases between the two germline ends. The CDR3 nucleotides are TGTGCCAGCAGGAAACAACAGGGCACAGATACGCAGTATTTT. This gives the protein CASRKQQGTDTQYF.

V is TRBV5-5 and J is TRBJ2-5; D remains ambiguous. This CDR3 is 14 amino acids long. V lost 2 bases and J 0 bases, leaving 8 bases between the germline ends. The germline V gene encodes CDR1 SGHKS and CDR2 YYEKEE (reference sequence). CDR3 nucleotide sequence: TGTGCCAGCAGCTTTGCCCCGTACCAAGAGACCCAGTACTTC. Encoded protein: CASSFAPYQETQYF.

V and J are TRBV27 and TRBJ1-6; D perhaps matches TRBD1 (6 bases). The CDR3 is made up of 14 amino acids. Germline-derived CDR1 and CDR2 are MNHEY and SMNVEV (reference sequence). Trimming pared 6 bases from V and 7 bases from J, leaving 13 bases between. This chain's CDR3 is CASRRDTYNSPLHF. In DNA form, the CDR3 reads TGTGCCAGCAGACGGGACACTTACAATTCACCCCTCCACTTT.

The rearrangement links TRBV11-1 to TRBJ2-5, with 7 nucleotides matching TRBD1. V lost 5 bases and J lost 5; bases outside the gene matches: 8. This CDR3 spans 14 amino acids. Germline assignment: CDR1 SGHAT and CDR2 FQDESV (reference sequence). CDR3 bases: TGTGCCAGCAGCCGAGACAGGGAGTCGGAGACCCAGTACTTC. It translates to CASSRDRESETQYF.

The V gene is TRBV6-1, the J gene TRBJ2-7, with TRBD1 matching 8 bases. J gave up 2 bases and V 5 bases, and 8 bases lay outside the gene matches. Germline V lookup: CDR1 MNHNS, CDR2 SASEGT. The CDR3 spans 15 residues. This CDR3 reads CASSKEGQETYEQYF. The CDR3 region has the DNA TGTGCCAGCAGTAAGGAGGGACAGGAGACCTACGAGCAGTACTTC.

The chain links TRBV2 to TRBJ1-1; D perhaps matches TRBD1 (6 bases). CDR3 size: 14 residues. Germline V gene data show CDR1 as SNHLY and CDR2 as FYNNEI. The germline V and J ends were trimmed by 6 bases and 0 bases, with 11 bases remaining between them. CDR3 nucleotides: TGTGCCAGCAGAAGGGGGTTCATGAACACTGAAGCTTTCTTT. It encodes CASRRGFMNTEAFF.

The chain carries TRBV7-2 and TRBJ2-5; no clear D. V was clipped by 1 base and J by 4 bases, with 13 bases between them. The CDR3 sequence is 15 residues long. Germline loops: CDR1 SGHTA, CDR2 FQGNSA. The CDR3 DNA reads TGTGCCAGCAGCTTAGGGGCTGGGCCAGGAGAGACCCAGTACTTC. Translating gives CASSLGAGPGETQYF.

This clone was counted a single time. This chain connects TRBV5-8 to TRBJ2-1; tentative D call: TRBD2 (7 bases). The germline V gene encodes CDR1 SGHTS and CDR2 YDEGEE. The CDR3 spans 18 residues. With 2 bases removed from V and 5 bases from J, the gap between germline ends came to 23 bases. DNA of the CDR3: TGTGCCAGCAGCTTCATCAGGGGCTCGGGGACTATACACAATGAGCAGTTCTTC. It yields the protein CASSFIRGSGTIHNEQFF.

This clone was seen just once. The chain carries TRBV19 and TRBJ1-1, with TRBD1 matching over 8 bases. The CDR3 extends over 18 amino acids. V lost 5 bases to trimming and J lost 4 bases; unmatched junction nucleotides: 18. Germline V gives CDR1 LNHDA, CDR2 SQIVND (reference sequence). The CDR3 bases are TGTGCCAGTAGTCCTACCCCCGGGGACAGGAGCGTGACCACTGAAGCTTTCTTT. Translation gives CASSPTPGDRSVTTEAFF.

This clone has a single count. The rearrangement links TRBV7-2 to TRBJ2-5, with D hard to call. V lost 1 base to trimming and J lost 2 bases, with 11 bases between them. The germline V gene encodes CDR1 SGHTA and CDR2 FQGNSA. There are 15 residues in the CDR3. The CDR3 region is CASSLVNFGQETQYF. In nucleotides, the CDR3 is TGTGCCAGCAGCTTAGTTAATTTTGGGCAAGAGACCCAGTACTTC.

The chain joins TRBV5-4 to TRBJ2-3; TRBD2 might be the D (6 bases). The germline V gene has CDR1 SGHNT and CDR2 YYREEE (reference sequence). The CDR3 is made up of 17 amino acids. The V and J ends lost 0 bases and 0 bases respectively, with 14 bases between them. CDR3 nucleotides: TGTGCCAGCAGCTTGGCCGGGAGAACTTCTAGCACAGATACGCAGTATTTT. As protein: CASSLAGRTSSTDTQYF. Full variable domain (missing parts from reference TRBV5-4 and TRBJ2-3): ETGVTQSPTHLIKTRGQQVTLRCSSQSGHNTVSWYQQALGQGPQFIFQYYREEENGRGNFPPRFSGLQFPNYSSELNVNALELDDSALYLCASSLAGRTSSTDTQYFGPGTRLTVL.

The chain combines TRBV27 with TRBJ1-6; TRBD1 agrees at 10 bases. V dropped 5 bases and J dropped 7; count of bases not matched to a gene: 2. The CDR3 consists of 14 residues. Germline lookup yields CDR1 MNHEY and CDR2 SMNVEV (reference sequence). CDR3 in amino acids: CASSQDRGNSPLHF. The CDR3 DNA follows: TGTGCCAGCAGTCAGGACAGGGGGAATTCACCCCTCCACTTT.

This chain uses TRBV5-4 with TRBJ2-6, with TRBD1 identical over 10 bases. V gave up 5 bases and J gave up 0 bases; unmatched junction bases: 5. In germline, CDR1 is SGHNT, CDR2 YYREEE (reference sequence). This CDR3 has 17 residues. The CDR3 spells CASRTRTGGSGANVLTF. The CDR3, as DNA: TGTGCCAGCAGGACACGGACAGGGGGCTCTGGGGCCAACGTCCTGACTTTC.

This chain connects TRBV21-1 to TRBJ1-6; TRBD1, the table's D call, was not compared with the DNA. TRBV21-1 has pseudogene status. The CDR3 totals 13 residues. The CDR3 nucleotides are TGTGCCAGCAGCAAAGCAGGGGATTCACCCCTCCACTTT. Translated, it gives CASSKAGDSPLHF.

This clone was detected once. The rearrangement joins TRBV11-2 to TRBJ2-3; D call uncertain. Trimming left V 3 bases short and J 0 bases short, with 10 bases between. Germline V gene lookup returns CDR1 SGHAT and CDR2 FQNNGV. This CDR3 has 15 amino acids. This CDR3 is CASSFLNPSTDTQYF. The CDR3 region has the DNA TGTGCCAGCAGCTTCCTAAACCCTAGCACAGATACGCAGTATTTT.

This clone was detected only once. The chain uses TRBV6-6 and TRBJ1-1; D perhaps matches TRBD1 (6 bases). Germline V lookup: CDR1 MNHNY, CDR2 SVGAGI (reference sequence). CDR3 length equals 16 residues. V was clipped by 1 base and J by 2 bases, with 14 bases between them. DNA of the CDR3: TGTGCCAGCAGTTACTTGTACAGGGACATCAACACTGAAGCTTTCTTT. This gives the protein CASSYLYRDINTEAFF.

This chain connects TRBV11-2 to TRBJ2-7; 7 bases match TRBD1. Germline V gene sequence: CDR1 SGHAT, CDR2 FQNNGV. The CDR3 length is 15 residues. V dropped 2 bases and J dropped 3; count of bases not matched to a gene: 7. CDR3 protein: CASSLLPGGYYEQYF. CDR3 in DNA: TGTGCCAGCAGCTTACTTCCAGGGGGTTACTACGAGCAGTACTTC.

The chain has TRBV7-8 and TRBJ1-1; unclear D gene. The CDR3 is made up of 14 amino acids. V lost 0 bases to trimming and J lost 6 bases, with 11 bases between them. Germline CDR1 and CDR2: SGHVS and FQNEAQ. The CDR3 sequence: CASSLAQERAEAFF. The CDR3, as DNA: TGTGCCAGCAGCTTAGCGCAGGAAAGGGCTGAAGCTTTCTTT.

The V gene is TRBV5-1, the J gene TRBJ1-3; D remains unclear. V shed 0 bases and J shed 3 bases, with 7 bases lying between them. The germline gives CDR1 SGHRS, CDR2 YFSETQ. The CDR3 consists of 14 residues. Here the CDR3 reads CASSLDSFGNTIYF. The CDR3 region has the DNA TGCGCCAGCAGCTTGGACAGTTTTGGAAACACCATATATTTT.

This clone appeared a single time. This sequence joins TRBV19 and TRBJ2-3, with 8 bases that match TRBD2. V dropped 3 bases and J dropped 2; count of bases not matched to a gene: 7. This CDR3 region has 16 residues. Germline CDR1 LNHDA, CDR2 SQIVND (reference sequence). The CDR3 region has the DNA TGTGCCAGTAGTATGGCACTAGCGGCCTACACAGATACGCAGTATTTT. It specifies CASSMALAAYTDTQYF.

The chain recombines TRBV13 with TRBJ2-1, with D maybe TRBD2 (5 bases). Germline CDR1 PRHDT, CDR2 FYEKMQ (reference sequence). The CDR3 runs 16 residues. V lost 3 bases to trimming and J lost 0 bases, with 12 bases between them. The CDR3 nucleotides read TGTGCCAGCAGCTTTAGCGTTCACCTCTCCTACAATGAGCAGTTCTTC. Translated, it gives CASSFSVHLSYNEQFF.